This entry is about one TCR beta chain. This clonotype occurred a few times. No antigen is known for it. No much larger clone exists at a distance of one base, and base qualities are not known. RNA was extracted with the RNeasy kit and roughly 0.5 to 1 ug was reverse transcribed using random hexamers. TCR beta CDR3 regions were amplified with the immunoSEQ multiplex PCR assay covering 54 Vbeta and 13 Jbeta segments. PCR amplification bias was corrected by using a synthetic template baseline for primer optimization and computational correction. The authors' pipeline ran thus. Reads were assigned to V, D and J genes according to IMGT and analyzed in immunoSEQ Analyzer, with only productive sequences retained. To calculate clonality, Shannon entropy was normalized by log2 of the number of productive unique sequences and then subtracted from one. For each patient and control, public and private clones were evaluated within the 100 most prevalent clones. Clones were defined as Susac-specific if absent from the healthy and MS cohorts, from approximately 1,100 published viral clones and from other ImmuneACCESS disease sequences. TCRdb ran its own pipeline on the public reads, namely fastp trimming at Q25 and MiXCR clone calling, and kept in-frame beta chains. Identical CDR3 proteins give one entry, which carries the most common genes and DNA. The V and J calls and clone size come from TCRdb's table, not from the authors' own analysis. In this sample the table shows 75,000 to 95,000 distinct CDR3 sequences, about 95% of which occur a single time. The top ten hold 0.62% of the sample.

This specimen comes from a study of CD8 T cells in Susac syndrome (dated by TCRdb to about 2019). Background for the entire study: Among the sequenced Susac syndrome patients, 5 or 6 had clinically active disease and eight or nine were in clinical remission. At blood withdrawal, Susac syndrome patients were therapy-naive, treated with corticosteroids (with IVIg additionally given to some), or treated with IVIg alone. Repertoire sequencing was used to test whether CD8+ T cell activation and differentiation in Susac syndrome was antigen driven. Clonality of the CD8+ T cell repertoire was compared between roughly twelve healthy donors, approximately 14 Susac syndrome patients and around 16 multiple sclerosis patients.

Peripheral blood CD8+ and CD4+ T cells from healthy donors, Susac syndrome patients and multiple sclerosis patients were profiled using high-throughput TCR beta sequencing. The Susac syndrome patients fulfilled recently defined diagnostic criteria for either definite or probable disease. Bulk CD8+ and CD4+ T cells were purified by magnetic negative isolation, whereas CD8+ TEMRA cells were enriched by FACS. Blood was collected in EDTA tubes and processed within 24 hours, with PBMCs isolated through density gradient centrifugation. PBMCs intended for TCR sequencing were cryopreserved in liquid nitrogen and were subsequently thawed in a 37 degrees C water bath. The sorted or isolated CD4+, CD8+ and CD8+ TEMRA cells reached a purity of at least 90%. Reading the germline V gene (reference sequence) gives CDR1 SGHNT and CDR2 YYREEE. The cysteine opens and the phenylalanine closes a CDR3 of 14 amino acids. Just CDR3 DNA is preserved here, 42 bases in frame from base 1. Trimming at the junction amounts to 0 bases on V and 5 bases on J, and the germline ends lie 9 bases apart.

Overall study outcomes, separate from this receptor: Clonal expansion was observed in Susac syndrome CD8+ repertoires, with the highest expansion in CD8+ TEMRA cells and greater expansion in clinically active than in remitting patients. The TCR sequencing and HLA analysis was acknowledged to have included a relatively small number of individuals. Approximately 15 Susac-specific public clones were identified in the total CD8+ repertoire, and roughly five Susac-specific public clones were identified in the CD8+ TEMRA repertoire.

The receptor was derived from a human donor with Susac syndrome. The sequenced material came from CD8+ T cells from PBMCs. The V and J genes are TRBV5-4 and TRBJ2-1; the D gene is perhaps TRBD1, on 5 matching bases. The base sequence is TGTGCCAGCAGCTTGGTAGCAGGGAACAATGAGCAGTTCTTC. Translated, it reads CASSLVAGNNEQFF.